The 10 T cell receptor beta chains reported below all come from one sample, sequenced in a study of blood T cell repertoires in COVID-19. Generated by immunoSEQ multiplex PCR, the TCRdb table keeps only in-frame clones and is missing some. The sample carries more than 250,000 clones, about nine tenths recorded once. Sequenced material: peripheral blood. These receptors were obtained from a man aged 45-65 years with active or convalescent COVID-19.

This clone was recorded once. The chain joins TRBV6-2 or TRBV6-3 to TRBJ1-1, with D uncertain. CDR3 size: 15 residues. CDR1 is MNHEY, CDR2 SVGEGT, per germline. The germline V and J ends were trimmed by 2 bases and 0 bases, with 10 bases remaining between them. The DNA of the CDR3 is TGTGCCAGCAGTTACGTTGGAGGCTTGAACACTGAAGCTTTCTTT. Encoded protein: CASSYVGGLNTEAFF.

The V call is TRBV4-2, the J call TRBJ2-1; 11 bases match TRBD2. This CDR3 is built from 18 residues. Unmatched junction bases numbered 13, after V lost 2 bases and J lost 7 bases. The germline V gene encodes CDR1 LGHNA and CDR2 YNFKEQ. The CDR3, as DNA: TGTGCCAGCAGCCAAACGTCCCCGACTAGCGGGACGTTGAATGAGCAGTTCTTC. This translates into CASSQTSPTSGTLNEQFF.

The chain employs TRBV6-1 and TRBJ1-1, with D possibly being TRBD1 (5 bases). This CDR3 comprises 14 residues. Deletions cut 1 base from V and 0 bases from J, with 6 bases between. Germline-derived CDR1 and CDR2 are MNHNS and SASEGT. The CDR3 region is CASSEGTLNTEAFF. The DNA for the CDR3 is TGTGCCAGCAGTGAAGGGACATTGAACACTGAAGCTTTCTTT.

The chain is built from TRBV5-1 and TRBJ2-1, with 15 bases identical to TRBD2. Germline CDR1 and CDR2: SGHRS and YFSETQ. The CDR3 is made up of 19 amino acids. J was trimmed by 1 base and V by 4 bases; bases with no gene match: 9. The CDR3: CASSPVPGLAGGSYNEQFF. For the CDR3, the DNA is TGCGCCAGCAGCCCAGTACCGGGACTAGCGGGAGGATCCTACAATGAGCAGTTCTTC.

V gene TRBV6-5 combines with J gene TRBJ1-3; TRBD1 matches 9 bases. Looked up from germline, CDR1 is MNHEY and CDR2 is SVGAGI. CDR3 length equals 15 residues. Unmatched junction bases numbered 3, after V lost 6 bases and J lost 0 bases. The CDR3 coding sequence is TGTGCCAGCAGGGTGGGACAGGGCTCTGGAAACACCATATATTTT. It yields the protein CASRVGQGSGNTIYF.

The chain uses TRBV2 and TRBJ2-7; 10 nucleotides align to TRBD2. V lost 4 bases, J lost 6 bases, and 12 bases stayed unmatched. From germline, CDR1 is SNHLY and CDR2 FYNNEI. The CDR3 is made up of 16 amino acids. CDR3 loop: CASSAFPSGSSFEQYF. For the CDR3, the DNA is TGTGCCAGCAGTGCCTTCCCTAGCGGGAGTAGTTTCGAGCAGTACTTC.

V and J are TRBV11-3 and TRBJ2-1; TRBD2 matches at 9 bases. The CDR3 sequence is 14 residues long. V shed 3 bases, J shed 5 bases, and the junction held 2 bases outside the gene matches. CDR1 is SGHNT and CDR2 is YENEEA in the germline V gene. The CDR3 DNA reads as TGTGCCAGCAGCTTTGGACTAGCGCACAATGAGCAGTTCTTC. Translated, it gives CASSFGLAHNEQFF.

The chain couples TRBV7-8 to TRBJ2-1, with 11 bases matching TRBD2. Germline V gives CDR1 SGHVS, CDR2 FQNEAQ. The CDR3 is made up of 16 amino acids. V was clipped by 5 bases and J by 6 bases; unmatched bases: 9. The CDR3 DNA sequence: TGTGCCAGCAGCCTTACAACTAGCGGGAGCCCCAATGAGCAGTTCTTC. Its protein is CASSLTTSGSPNEQFF.

This clone was seen only once. The chain has TRBV29-1 and TRBJ1-1, with D uncertain. Trimming took 7 bases from V and 9 from J, leaving 12 bases between them. The CDR3 is made up of 10 amino acids. Per germline, CDR1 SQVTM and CDR2 ANQGSEA. The CDR3 region has the DNA TGCAGCGCAGAGGGTGACAAAGCTTTCTTT. Protein sequence: CSAEGDKAFF.

The chain combines TRBV6-6 with TRBJ1-5; D gene uncertain. CDR1 MNHNY and CDR2 SVGAGI come from the germline V gene (reference sequence). With 11 bases removed from V and 0 bases from J, the gap between germline ends came to 11 bases. This CDR3 is built from 13 residues. CDR3 nucleotide sequence: TGTGCCGGCCGGGTCTATAGCAATCAGCCCCAGCATTTT. Its protein product is CAGRVYSNQPQHF.